Below are 23 T cell receptor beta chains sequenced from a single sample in a study of T cells after posttransplantation cyclophosphamide. Treatment was busulfan-fludarabine conditioning, a marrow graft, and cyclophosphamide on days +3 and +4. Repertoires were generated with immunoSEQ multiplex PCR, while TCRdb's copy carries only in-frame clones and drops some. The sample comprises thousands of clones, approximately 87% of which are singletons, and 20% to 25% rests with the top ten. Sequencing was performed on PBMCs, taken after allogeneic stem cell transplant with posttransplant cyclophosphamide. Every receptor here comes from a female patient between 40 and 50 years old who received an allogeneic stem cell transplant from an unrelated donor, was CMV-positive, and had no GVHD. A share of the T cells may be of graft donor origin.

This rearrangement joins TRBV19 to TRBJ2-3, with D uncertain. The CDR3 extends over 11 amino acids. V was trimmed by 5 bases and J by 5 bases, leaving 5 bases between them. CDR1 LNHDA and CDR2 SQIVND come from the germline V gene (reference sequence). CDR3 amino acids: CASSLRDTQYF. CDR3 nucleotides: TGTGCCAGTAGTCTCCGAGATACGCAGTATTTT.

The chain joins TRBV28 to TRBJ2-1; 11 bases match TRBD2. After removal of 4 bases from V and 4 bases from J, the junction contained 3 bases not matched to a gene. This CDR3 contains 15 residues. Germline CDR1 and CDR2: MDHEN and SYDVKM. The CDR3 protein is CASSSASGGYNEQFF. As DNA, the CDR3 is TGTGCCAGCAGTTCAGCTAGCGGGGGGTACAATGAGCAGTTCTTC.

The chain combines TRBV12-5 with TRBJ2-5; possibly TRBD1 for D (5 bases). Trimming removed 3 bases at V and 7 bases at J, with 18 bases between. The CDR3 sequence is 15 residues long. Germline CDR1 and CDR2: LGHNT and FRNRAP. The CDR3 region is CASGFYTQGVGTQYF. CDR3 sequence (DNA): TGTGCTAGTGGTTTTTACACCCAAGGGGTTGGGACCCAGTACTTC. Full variable domain (rest looked up from reference TRBV12-5 and TRBJ2-5): DARVTQTPRHKVTEMGQEVTMRCQPILGHNTVFWYRQTMMQGLELLAYFRNRAPLDDSGMPKDRFSAEMPDATLATLKIQPSEPRDSAVYFCASGFYTQGVGTQYFGPGTRLLVL.

This clone came up a few times. The chain couples TRBV2 to TRBJ1-5; tentative D call: TRBD1 (5 bases). Germline-derived CDR1 and CDR2 are SNHLY and FYNNEI. There are 12 residues in the CDR3. V was clipped by 6 bases and J by 11 bases, with 14 bases between them. DNA for the CDR3: TGTGCCAGCAGCGGACAACTATCAGCCCAGCATTTT. Protein product: CASSGQLSAQHF.

The chain couples TRBV4-2 to TRBJ2-3, with 11 bases that match TRBD2. With 3 bases clipped from V and 0 bases from J, the junction kept 8 bases outside the gene matches. The V gene's germline CDR1 is LGHNA and CDR2 YNFKEQ. This CDR3 region has 18 residues. The CDR3 DNA sequence: TGTGCCAGCAGCCATGGATTACTAGCGGGGGCTAGCACAGATACGCAGTATTTT. It is translated as CASSHGLLAGASTDTQYF.

This clone was seen a single time. The chain uses TRBV4-1 and TRBJ2-1, with 13 bases that match TRBD2. Germline CDR1 MGHRA, CDR2 YSYEKL. This CDR3 contains 16 residues. V was pared by 4 bases and J by 7 bases, with 7 bases of the junction left unmatched. CDR3 in DNA: TGCGCCAGCAGCCGGGGACTAGCGGGGAATGGGAATGAGCAGTTCTTC. This translates into CASSRGLAGNGNEQFF.

The genes are TRBV11-3 and TRBJ1-1; D is perhaps TRBD1 (5 bases). This CDR3 spans 15 amino acids. Germline CDR1 reads SGHNT; CDR2 reads YENEEA. V shed 1 base and J shed 2 bases, with 11 bases lying between them. This CDR3 is CASSLVWGVNTEAFF. The CDR3, as DNA: TGTGCCAGCAGCTTAGTTTGGGGGGTCAACACTGAAGCTTTCTTT.

The rearrangement uses TRBV5-4 and TRBJ2-1; 8 bases match TRBD1. CDR3 length: 19 amino acids. The germline gives CDR1 SGHNT, CDR2 YYREEE (reference sequence). Trimming at V came to 4 bases and at J to 0 bases, leaving 15 bases not matched to a gene. CDR3 sequence reads: CASSAFGRGRAFSYNEQFF. CDR3 nucleotide sequence: TGTGCCAGCAGCGCGTTCGGCAGGGGGCGAGCCTTCTCCTACAATGAGCAGTTCTTC.

J is TRBJ2-7 and V is TRBV5-1, with 8 bases aligning to TRBD1. CDR3 length equals 17 residues. The germline V gene encodes CDR1 SGHRS and CDR2 YFSETQ. J gave up 0 bases and V 1 base, and 9 bases lay outside the gene matches. The CDR3 spells CASSLLPLGQGSYEQYF. The CDR3 nucleotides read TGCGCCAGCAGCTTGCTCCCCCTAGGACAGGGCTCCTACGAGCAGTACTTC.

The table lists this clone with a count of one. The CDR3 loop reads CASSLSGGHHEQFF. The CDR3, as DNA: TGTGCCAGCAGCTTATCGGGGGGGCATCATGAGCAGTTCTTC. The chain employs TRBV7-3 and TRBJ2-1; 8 nucleotides agree with TRBD2. The CDR3 consists of 14 residues. V lost 2 bases, J lost 8 bases, and 5 bases stayed unmatched. Per the germline V gene, CDR1 is SGHTA and CDR2 is FQGTGA.

With respect to this clone: The junction shows a germline mismatch at one end, possibly a read error. This chain connects TRBV12-5 to TRBJ2-7; 7 bases map to TRBD1. Germline loops: CDR1 LGHNT, CDR2 FRNRAP. The CDR3 runs 16 residues. As DNA, the CDR3 is TGTGCTAGTGGTTTGGTAAAATTCGGACAGGCCGAGAGTAAAAACTTC. Protein: CASGLVKFGQAESKNF.

This clone was picked up one time. The chain employs TRBV27 and TRBJ2-5; D unresolved. The CDR3 loop spans 13 amino acids. Germline V lookup: CDR1 MNHEY, CDR2 SMNVEV (reference sequence). V was trimmed by 3 bases and J by 4 bases, leaving 9 bases between them. The CDR3: CASSFFGGETQYF. The CDR3, as DNA: TGTGCCAGCAGTTTTTTCGGTGGAGAGACCCAGTACTTC.

The rearrangement joins TRBV18 to TRBJ2-3; D ambiguous. CDR3 length: 16 residues. Germline V CDR1 and CDR2: KGHSH, LQKENI. With 1 base removed from V and 2 bases from J, the gap between germline ends came to 13 bases. CDR3 in amino acids: CASSPHVARFTDTQYF. The CDR3 nucleotides are TGTGCCAGCTCACCACACGTGGCAAGATTCACAGATACGCAGTATTTT.

This chain joins TRBV7-2 and TRBJ1-2; the match to TRBD1 covers 9 bases. CDR1 and CDR2 (germline): SGHTA, FQGNSA. The junction had 12 bases not matched to a gene; V was cut back by 5 bases and J by 8 bases. CDR3 size: 15 residues. The CDR3 DNA is TGTGCCAGCAGCACCGAAAGACAGGGGACAGGGGGCTACACCTTC. Its protein is CASSTERQGTGGYTF.

The rearrangement links TRBV7-9 to TRBJ1-1, with D possibly being TRBD1 (6 bases). Trimming stripped 1 base from V and 8 bases from J, with 8 bases between. Germline V gene sequence: CDR1 SEHNR, CDR2 FQNEAQ (reference sequence). CDR3 size: 12 residues. As DNA, the CDR3 is TGTGCCAGCAGCTTAGAGGACAGAGAAGCTTTCTTT. Translation gives CASSLEDREAFF. Complete variable domain (other parts from reference TRBV7-9 and TRBJ1-1): DTGVSQNPRHKITKRGQNVTFRCDPISEHNRLYWYRQTLGQGPEFLTYFQNEAQLEKSRLLSDRFSAERPKGSFSTLEIQRTEQGDSAMYLCASSLEDREAFFGQGTRLTVV.

This chain joins TRBV19 and TRBJ2-5; 12 bases line up with TRBD2. There are 16 residues in the CDR3. The V gene's germline CDR1 is LNHDA and CDR2 SQIVND (reference sequence). Trimming cost V 5 bases and J 6 bases; bases outside gene matches: 10. CDR3 sequence reads: CASSLGGLAGMKTQYF. CDR3 nucleotide sequence: TGTGCCAGTAGTCTAGGTGGACTAGCGGGGATGAAGACCCAGTACTTC.

The sample holds one count of this clone. This chain joins TRBV4-1 and TRBJ1-3; D may be TRBD1 (6 bases). Trimming took 5 bases from V and 0 from J, leaving 11 bases between them. This CDR3 has 15 amino acids. CDR1 MGHRA and CDR2 YSYEKL come from the germline V gene. The CDR3 sequence: CASSRGGVSGNTIYF. The CDR3 region has the DNA TGCGCCAGCAGCAGAGGGGGGGTCTCTGGAAACACCATATATTTT.

The J gene is TRBJ1-4, the V gene TRBV6-1; 7 nucleotides match TRBD1. In germline, CDR1 is MNHNS, CDR2 SASEGT. V dropped 4 bases and J dropped 0; count of bases not matched to a gene: 2. CDR3 size: 15 residues. The CDR3 region is CASSGRGTTNEKLFF. The CDR3 bases are TGTGCCAGCAGTGGCAGGGGGACAACTAATGAAAAACTGTTTTTT.

The V call is TRBV9, the J call TRBJ2-4; tentative D call: TRBD2 (5 bases). The germline V and J ends were trimmed by 0 bases and 3 bases, with 19 bases remaining between them. Germline CDR1 is SGDLS and CDR2 is YYNGEE. The CDR3 loop spans 18 amino acids. The CDR3 DNA reads as TGTGCCAGCAGCGTAGCCTCAACTAGGTTCCTAGGCAAAAACATTCAGTACTTC. It translates to CASSVASTRFLGKNIQYF. Based on the CDR3 plus reference TRBV9 and TRBJ2-4, the full variable domain is DSGVTQTPKHLITATGQRVTLRCSPRSGDLSVYWYQQSLDQGLQFLIQYYNGEERAKGNILERFSAQQFPDLHSELNLSSLELGDSALYFCASSVASTRFLGKNIQYFGAGTRLSVL.

This clone was observed a handful of times. The chain combines TRBV28 with TRBJ2-7; no clear D. V was pared by 7 bases and J by 4 bases, with 11 bases between. Germline CDR1 MDHEN, CDR2 SYDVKM. The CDR3 is made up of 12 amino acids. CDR3 DNA sequence: TGTGCCAGCAATAGGCAGCGTTACGAGCAGTACTTC. Its translation is CASNRQRYEQYF.

The chain couples TRBV7-2 to TRBJ1-6; no reliable D call. This CDR3 has 13 residues. From germline, CDR1 is SGHTA and CDR2 FQGNSA. Between the trimmed V and J ends, which lost 1 base and 7 bases, there was a span of 5 bases. The CDR3 DNA is TGTGCCAGCAGCTTAGGAGGGAATTCACCCCTCCACTTT. It translates to CASSLGGNSPLHF. The full variable domain, with the rest looked up from reference TRBV7-2 and TRBJ1-6, is GAGVSQSPSNKVTEKGKDVELRCDPISGHTALYWYRQSLGQGLEFLIYFQGNSAPDKSGLPSDRFSAERTGGSVSTLTIQRTQQEDSAVYLCASSLGGNSPLHFGNGTRLTVT.

This clone has only one observation. The chain joins TRBV12-5 to TRBJ2-1; 11 bases line up with TRBD2. CDR3 length: 15 amino acids. Germline V gives CDR1 LGHNT, CDR2 FRNRAP. With V trimmed by 6 bases and J by 4 bases, 5 bases remained unmatched. CDR3 loop: CASGRLAGIYNEQFF. The CDR3, as DNA: TGTGCTAGTGGAAGACTAGCGGGGATTTACAATGAGCAGTTCTTC. Drawing the rest from reference TRBV12-5 and TRBJ2-1, the complete variable domain is DARVTQTPRHKVTEMGQEVTMRCQPILGHNTVFWYRQTMMQGLELLAYFRNRAPLDDSGMPKDRFSAEMPDATLATLKIQPSEPRDSAVYFCASGRLAGIYNEQFFGPGTRLTVL.

This chain connects TRBV13 to TRBJ1-1; no firm D call. V lost 0 bases to trimming and J lost 4 bases, with 6 bases between them. The CDR3 loop spans 13 amino acids. Germline CDR1 reads PRHDT; CDR2 reads FYEKMQ (reference sequence). The CDR3 bases are TGTGCCAGCAGCTTAGGCCACGGCACTGAAGCTTTCTTT. It codes for CASSLGHGTEAFF.